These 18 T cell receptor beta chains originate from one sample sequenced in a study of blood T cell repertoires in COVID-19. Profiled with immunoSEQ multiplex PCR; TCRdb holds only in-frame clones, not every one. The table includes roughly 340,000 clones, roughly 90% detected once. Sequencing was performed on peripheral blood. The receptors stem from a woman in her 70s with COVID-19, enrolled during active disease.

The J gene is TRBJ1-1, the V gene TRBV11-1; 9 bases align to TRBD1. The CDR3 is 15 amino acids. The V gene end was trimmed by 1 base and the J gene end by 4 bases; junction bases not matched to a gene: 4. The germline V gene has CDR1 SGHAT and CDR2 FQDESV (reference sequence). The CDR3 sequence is CASSLEGTGTTEAFF. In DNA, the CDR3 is TGTGCCAGCAGCTTAGAAGGGACAGGGACCACTGAAGCTTTCTTT.

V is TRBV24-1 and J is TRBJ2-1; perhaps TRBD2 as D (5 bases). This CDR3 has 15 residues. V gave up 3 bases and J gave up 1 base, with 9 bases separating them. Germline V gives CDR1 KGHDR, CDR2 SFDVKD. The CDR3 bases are TGTGCCACCAGTGATGATAGAGGGTCCTACAATGAGCAGTTCTTC. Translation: CATSDDRGSYNEQFF.

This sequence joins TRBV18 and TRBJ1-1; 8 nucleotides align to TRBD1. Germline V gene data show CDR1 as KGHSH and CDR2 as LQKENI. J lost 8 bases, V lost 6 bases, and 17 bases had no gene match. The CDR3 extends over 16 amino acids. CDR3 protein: CASSPLGQGRQGEAFF. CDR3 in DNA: TGTGCCAGCTCCCCCCTCGGACAGGGCAGGCAGGGGGAAGCTTTCTTT.

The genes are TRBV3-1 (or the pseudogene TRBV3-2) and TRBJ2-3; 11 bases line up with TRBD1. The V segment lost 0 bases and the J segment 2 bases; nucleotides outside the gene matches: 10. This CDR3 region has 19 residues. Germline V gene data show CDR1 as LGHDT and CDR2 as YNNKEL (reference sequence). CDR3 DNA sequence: TGTGCCAGCAGCCAAGATTTGGGGACAGGGGGGTTCCTCACAGATACGCAGTATTTT. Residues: CASSQDLGTGGFLTDTQYF.

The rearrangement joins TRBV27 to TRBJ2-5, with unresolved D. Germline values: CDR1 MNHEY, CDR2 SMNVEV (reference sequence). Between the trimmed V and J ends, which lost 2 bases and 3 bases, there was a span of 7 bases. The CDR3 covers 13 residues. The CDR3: CASSLGEEETQYF. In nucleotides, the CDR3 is TGTGCCAGCAGTTTAGGAGAGGAAGAGACCCAGTACTTC.

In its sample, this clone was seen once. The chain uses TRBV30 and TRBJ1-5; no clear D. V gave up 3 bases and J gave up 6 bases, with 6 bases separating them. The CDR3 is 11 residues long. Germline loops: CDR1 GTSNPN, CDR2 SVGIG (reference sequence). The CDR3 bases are TGTGCCTGGAGGAGCGGTCAGCCCCAGCATTTT. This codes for CAWRSGQPQHF.

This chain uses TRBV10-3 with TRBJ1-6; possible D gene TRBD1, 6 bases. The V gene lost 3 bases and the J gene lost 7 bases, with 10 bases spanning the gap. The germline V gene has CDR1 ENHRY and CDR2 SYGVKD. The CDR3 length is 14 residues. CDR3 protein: CAISDRGGNSPLHF. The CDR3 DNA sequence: TGTGCCATCAGTGACAGGGGTGGGAATTCACCCCTCCACTTT.

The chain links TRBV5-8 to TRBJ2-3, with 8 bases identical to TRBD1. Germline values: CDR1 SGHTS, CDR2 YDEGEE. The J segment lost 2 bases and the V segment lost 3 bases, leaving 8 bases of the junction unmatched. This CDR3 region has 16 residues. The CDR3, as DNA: TGTGCCAGCAGCTCCGGCTGGACAGGGCTCACAGATACGCAGTATTTT. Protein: CASSSGWTGLTDTQYF. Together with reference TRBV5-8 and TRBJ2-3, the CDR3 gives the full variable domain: EAGVTQSPTHLIKTRGQQATLRCSPISGHTSVYWYQQALGLGLQFLLWYDEGEERNRGNFPPRFSGRQFPNYSSELNVNALELEDSALYLCASSSGWTGLTDTQYFGPGTRLTVL.

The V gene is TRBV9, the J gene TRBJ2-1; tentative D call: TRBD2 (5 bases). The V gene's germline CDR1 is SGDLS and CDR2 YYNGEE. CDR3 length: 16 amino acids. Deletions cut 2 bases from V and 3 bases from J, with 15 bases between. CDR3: CASSVGGSRIYNEQFF. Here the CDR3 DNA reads TGTGCCAGCAGCGTTGGAGGCTCCCGAATCTACAATGAGCAGTTCTTC.

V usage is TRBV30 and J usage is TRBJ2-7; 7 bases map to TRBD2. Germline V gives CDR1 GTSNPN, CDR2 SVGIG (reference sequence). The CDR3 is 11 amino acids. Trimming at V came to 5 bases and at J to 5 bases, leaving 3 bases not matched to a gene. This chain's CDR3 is CAWGRGDEQYF. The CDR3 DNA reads TGTGCCTGGGGCCGGGGGGACGAGCAGTACTTC.

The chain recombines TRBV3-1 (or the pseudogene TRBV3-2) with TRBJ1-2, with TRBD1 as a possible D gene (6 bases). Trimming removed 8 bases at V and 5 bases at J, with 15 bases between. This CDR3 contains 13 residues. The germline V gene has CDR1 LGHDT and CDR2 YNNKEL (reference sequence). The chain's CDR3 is CASGLGTSYGYTF. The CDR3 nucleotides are TGTGCCAGCGGCCTGGGGACAAGTTATGGCTACACCTTC.

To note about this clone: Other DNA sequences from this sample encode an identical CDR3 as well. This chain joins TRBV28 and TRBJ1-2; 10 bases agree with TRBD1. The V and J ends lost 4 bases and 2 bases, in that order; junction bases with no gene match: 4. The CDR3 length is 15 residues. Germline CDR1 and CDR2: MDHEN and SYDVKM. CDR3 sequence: CASSSPGQGNYGYTF. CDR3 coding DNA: TGTGCCAGCAGTTCTCCGGGACAGGGGAACTATGGCTACACCTTC.

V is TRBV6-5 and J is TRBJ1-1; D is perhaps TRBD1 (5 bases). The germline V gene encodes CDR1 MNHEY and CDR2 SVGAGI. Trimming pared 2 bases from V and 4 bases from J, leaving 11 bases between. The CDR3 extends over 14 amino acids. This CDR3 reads CASSYGGGSTEAFF. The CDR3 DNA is TGTGCCAGCAGTTACGGGGGAGGGAGCACTGAAGCTTTCTTT.

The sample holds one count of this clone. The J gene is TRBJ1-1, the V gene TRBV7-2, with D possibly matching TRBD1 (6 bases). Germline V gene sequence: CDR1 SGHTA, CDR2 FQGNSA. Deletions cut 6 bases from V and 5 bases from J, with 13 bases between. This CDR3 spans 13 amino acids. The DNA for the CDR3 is TGTGCCAGCAGTTTACAGGGTTTGACTGAAGCTTTCTTT. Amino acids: CASSLQGLTEAFF.

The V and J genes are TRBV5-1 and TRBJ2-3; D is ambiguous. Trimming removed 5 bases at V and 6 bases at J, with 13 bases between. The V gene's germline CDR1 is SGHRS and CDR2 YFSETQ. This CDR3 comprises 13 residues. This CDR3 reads CASSRRREDTQYF. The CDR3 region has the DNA TGCGCCAGCAGTAGGCGGAGAGAGGATACGCAGTATTTT.

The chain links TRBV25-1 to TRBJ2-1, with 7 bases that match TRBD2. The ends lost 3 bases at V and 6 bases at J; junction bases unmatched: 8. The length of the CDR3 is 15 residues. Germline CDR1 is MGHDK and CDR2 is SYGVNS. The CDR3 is CASSDIWEGGNEQFF. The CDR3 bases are TGTGCCAGCAGTGATATTTGGGAGGGAGGCAATGAGCAGTTCTTC.

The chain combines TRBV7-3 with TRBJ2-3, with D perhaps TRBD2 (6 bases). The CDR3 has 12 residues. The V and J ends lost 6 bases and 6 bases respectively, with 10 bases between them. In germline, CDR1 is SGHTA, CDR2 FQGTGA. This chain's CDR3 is CASSSRGDTQYF. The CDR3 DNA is TGTGCCAGCAGTTCCCGGGGGGATACGCAGTATTTT.

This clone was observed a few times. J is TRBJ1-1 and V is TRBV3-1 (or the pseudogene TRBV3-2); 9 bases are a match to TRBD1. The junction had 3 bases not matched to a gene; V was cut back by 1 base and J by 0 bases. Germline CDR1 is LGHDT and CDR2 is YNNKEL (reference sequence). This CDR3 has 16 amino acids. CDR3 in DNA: TGTGCCAGCAGCCAAGTTGGGACAGGGATGAACACTGAAGCTTTCTTT. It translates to CASSQVGTGMNTEAFF.